Listed below are T cell receptor beta chains from one sample, sequenced in a study of blood T cell repertoires in COVID-19. TCRdb's table, derived via immunoSEQ multiplex PCR, lists solely in-frame clones and lacks some. Of 60,000 or so clones detected, 82% appear once; the ten largest clones hold 3.5%. The sequencing sample was made of peripheral blood. All receptors come from a man aged 55 to 70 with acute or convalescent COVID-19. CDR3s include the opening cysteine and the closing phenylalanine or tryptophan. Each record gives: CDR3 protein, CDR3 DNA, D gene, J gene, V gene, clone size. The D gene is left open where the match is weak. A row's size may be missing; if present it is once, few, many or a size class.

CDR3: CASSLRGGAGEQFF
DNA: TGTGCCAGCAGCTTGCGAGGGGGGGCTGGTGAGCAGTTCTTC
D: -
J: TRBJ2-1
V: TRBV5-5
size: -

CDR3: CASRRDTLYGYTF
DNA: TGTGCTAGCCGTCGGGACACCCTCTATGGCTACACCTTC
D: -
J: TRBJ1-2
V: TRBV12-5
size: -

CDR3: CASSYGTGRTYEQYF
DNA: TGTGCCAGCAGTTACGGGACAGGAAGGACCTACGAGCAGTACTTC
D: TRBD1
J: TRBJ2-7
V: TRBV6-6
size: -

CDR3: CASSEAAGSNYGYTF
DNA: TGTGCCAGCAGTGAAGCAGCAGGCAGTAACTATGGCTACACCTTC
D: -
J: TRBJ1-2
V: TRBV6-1
size: -

CDR3: CASTLDRSNYGYTF
DNA: TGTGCCAGCACTTTGGACAGATCTAACTATGGCTACACCTTC
D: -
J: TRBJ1-2
V: TRBV6-5
size: -

CDR3: CASSQQNSGGRTGELFF
DNA: TGTGCCAGCAGCCAGCAAAATAGCGGGGGGCGGACCGGGGAGCTGTTTTTT
D: TRBD2
J: TRBJ2-2
V: TRBV4-2
size: -

CDR3: CASSLSGASGYTF
DNA: TGTGCCAGCAGTTTATCAGGGGCTAGTGGCTACACCTTC
D: -
J: TRBJ1-2
V: TRBV27
size: -

CDR3: CSVAAGGLYEQYF
DNA: TGCAGCGTTGCAGCGGGGGGGCTCTACGAGCAGTACTTC
D: TRBD2
J: TRBJ2-7
V: TRBV29-1
size: -

CDR3: CASSPVQGNQPQHF
DNA: TGTGCCAGCAGCCCGGTACAGGGAAATCAGCCCCAGCATTTT
D: -
J: TRBJ1-5
V: TRBV7-2
size: -

CDR3: CAGRRGNTEAFF
DNA: TGTGCCGGCCGCAGGGGAAACACTGAAGCTTTCTTT
D: -
J: TRBJ1-1
V: TRBV28
size: -

CDR3: CASGERGNSPLHF
DNA: TGTGCCAGCGGGGAGAGGGGGAATTCACCCCTCCACTTT
D: -
J: TRBJ1-6
V: TRBV27
size: few

CDR3: CSASYRLLNTEAFF
DNA: TGCAGTGCCAGTTACAGGCTACTGAACACTGAAGCTTTCTTT
D: -
J: TRBJ1-1
V: TRBV20-1
size: -

CDR3: CASSLGGQGADYGYTF
DNA: TGTGCCAGCAGCTTGGGGGGACAGGGGGCTGATTATGGCTACACCTTC
D: TRBD1
J: TRBJ1-2
V: TRBV7-2
size: -

CDR3: CASSDPLASGNTEAFF
DNA: TGTGCCAGCAGTGACCCGCTCGCGTCCGGGAACACTGAAGCTTTCTTT
D: -
J: TRBJ1-1
V: TRBV2
size: -

CDR3: CASSFLRGAEAFF
DNA: TGTGCCAGCAGTTTTTTACGGGGGGCCGAAGCTTTCTTT
D: -
J: TRBJ1-1
V: TRBV12-3/TRBV12-4
size: -

CDR3: CASSLTGGTGNTDTQYF
DNA: TGCGCCAGCAGCTTAACCGGCGGGACAGGGAACACAGATACGCAGTATTTT
D: TRBD1
J: TRBJ2-3
V: TRBV5-1
size: -

CDR3: CASRSPWGDEQYF
DNA: TGTGCCAGCCGCTCTCCTTGGGGCGACGAGCAGTACTTC
D: -
J: TRBJ2-7
V: TRBV6-6
size: -

CDR3: CASSPLGGGGTDTQYF
DNA: TGTGCCAGCAGCCCACTTGGCGGGGGTGGCACAGATACGCAGTATTTT
D: TRBD2
J: TRBJ2-3
V: TRBV7-8
size: -

CDR3: CASSKASGAGELFF
DNA: TGTGCCAGCAGCAAAGCATCGGGAGCCGGGGAGCTGTTTTTT
D: -
J: TRBJ2-2
V: TRBV21-1
size: -

CDR3: CASSLGQGNGYTF
DNA: TGTGCCAGCAGCTTGGGACAGGGGAACGGCTACACCTTC
D: TRBD1
J: TRBJ1-2
V: TRBV7-3
size: once

CDR3: CATSRAGTVTYNEQFF
DNA: TGTGCCACCTCAAGAGCGGGGACCGTAACCTACAATGAGCAGTTCTTC
D: TRBD2
J: TRBJ2-1
V: TRBV19
size: -

CDR3: CASSPTSHTDTQYF
DNA: TGTGCCAGCAGCCCTACTAGCCACACAGATACGCAGTATTTT
D: -
J: TRBJ2-3
V: TRBV7-3
size: -

CDR3: CASSPTSGGNTIYF
DNA: TGTGCCAGCTCACCAACTTCAGGGGGAAACACCATATATTTT
D: -
J: TRBJ1-3
V: TRBV18
size: -

CDR3: CASSSRGGSEIGNTIYF
DNA: TGTGCCAGCTCTTCTAGAGGAGGGTCAGAGATTGGAAACACCATATATTTT
D: -
J: TRBJ1-3
V: TRBV18
size: -

CDR3: CASGQAGNTIYF
DNA: TGTGCCTCGGGACAGGCTGGAAACACCATATATTTT
D: TRBD1
J: TRBJ1-3
V: TRBV30
size: -

CDR3: CASSPPDSFGEQYF
DNA: TGTGCCAGCTCACCACCGGACAGCTTTGGGGAGCAGTACTTC
D: -
J: TRBJ2-7
V: TRBV18
size: -

CDR3: CASSGDRMTGELFF
DNA: TGTGCCAGCAGTGGGGACAGAATGACCGGGGAGCTGTTTTTT
D: TRBD1
J: TRBJ2-2
V: TRBV2
size: once

CDR3: CASRTGHPGETQYF
DNA: TGTGCCAGCAGAACGGGACACCCCGGAGAGACCCAGTACTTC
D: -
J: TRBJ2-5
V: TRBV13
size: -

CDR3: CASSQDEEALSYEQYF
DNA: TGCGCCAGCAGCCAAGATGAGGAAGCGCTCTCCTACGAGCAGTACTTC
D: -
J: TRBJ2-7
V: TRBV4-1
size: -

CDR3: CASSFRSYSYGYTF
DNA: TGTGCCAGCAGCTTCCGCTCCTATTCCTATGGCTACACCTTC
D: -
J: TRBJ1-2
V: TRBV5-4
size: few

CDR3: CASSLGTGVSYEQYF
DNA: TGCGCCAGCAGCTTGGGTACGGGGGTCTCCTACGAGCAGTACTTC
D: -
J: TRBJ2-7
V: TRBV5-1
size: few

CDR3: CATSDSQNTEAFF
DNA: TGTGCCACCAGTGATTCCCAGAACACTGAAGCTTTCTTT
D: -
J: TRBJ1-1
V: TRBV24-1
size: -

CDR3: CASSPGTGLSGNTIYF
DNA: TGTGCCAGCTCACCAGGGACAGGCCTCTCTGGAAACACCATATATTTT
D: TRBD1
J: TRBJ1-3
V: TRBV18
size: -

CDR3: CASSPPGGAGNTIYF
DNA: TGTGCCAGCTCACCACCGGGAGGGGCTGGAAACACCATATATTTT
D: -
J: TRBJ1-3
V: TRBV18
size: -

CDR3: CASSLDLADTQYF
DNA: TGTGCCAGCAGCTTAGATCTTGCAGATACGCAGTATTTT
D: -
J: TRBJ2-3
V: TRBV11-1
size: -

CDR3: CASSESRDSLNQPQHF
DNA: TGTGCCAGCAGCGAGTCCCGGGACTCCCTTAATCAGCCCCAGCATTTT
D: -
J: TRBJ1-5
V: TRBV5-6
size: -

CDR3: CASSLMRNTEAFF
DNA: TGTGCCAGCAGCTTAATGAGGAACACTGAAGCTTTCTTT
D: -
J: TRBJ1-1
V: TRBV11-2
size: -

CDR3: CASSPPGTGLGYTF
DNA: TGTGCCAGCTCACCACCGGGAACAGGGCTGGGCTACACCTTC
D: -
J: TRBJ1-2
V: TRBV18
size: -

CDR3: CATSRTAQNNSPLHF
DNA: TGTGCCACCAGCAGAACCGCGCAAAATAATTCACCCCTCCACTTT
D: -
J: TRBJ1-6
V: TRBV15
size: -

CDR3: CASRLRGGDTEAFF
DNA: TGTGCCAGCAGGCTACGGGGGGGGGACACTGAAGCTTTCTTT
D: -
J: TRBJ1-1
V: TRBV6-5
size: -

CDR3: CAISAKGPNTEAFF
DNA: TGTGCCATCAGTGCGAAGGGGCCGAACACTGAAGCTTTCTTT
D: -
J: TRBJ1-1
V: TRBV10-3
size: -

CDR3: CASSEARASSYNEQFF
DNA: TGTGCCAGCAGTGAAGCCAGGGCGAGCTCCTACAATGAGCAGTTCTTC
D: -
J: TRBJ2-1
V: TRBV25-1
size: -